These T cell receptor beta chains were read from a single sample in a study of blood T cells in healthy people across ages. TCRdb ran MiXCR on the 5' RACE reads and lists one entry per CDR3 protein. This table holds 700,000 to 850,000 distinct CDR3 sequences, 35% to 40% found once. Sequenced material: blood. The receptors originated from a man aged 18-30 years in good health. Each CDR3 is given with its conserved first and last residue. D genes are given only for firm matches. The size entry is marked missing in some rows and otherwise reads once, few, many or a size class.

12,TRBJ2-5,TRBV30,NA,NA,TGTGCCTGGAGTGTAGCGGCGAATGAGCAGTACTTC,CAWSVAANEQYF
17,TRBJ2-5,TRBV7-6,few,TRBD2,TGTGCCAGCAGGCCTGGGGCTAGCGGGGGGTCCTACAATGAGCAGTACTTC,CASRPGASGGSYNEQYF
14,TRBJ1-6,TRBV3-1,few,NA,TGTGCCAGCAGCCAAGACAGCAACAATTCACCCCTCCACTTT,CASSQDSNNSPLHF
15,TRBJ1-1,TRBV10-3,few,NA,TGTGCCATCAGTGAGAGGGCGCCTTCGAACACTGAAGCTTTCTTT,CAISERAPSNTEAFF
17,TRBJ2-1,TRBV7-2,NA,TRBD1,TGTGCCAGCAGCTCACTGGGGACAGTGAGCTCCTACAATGAGCAGTTCTTC,CASSSLGTVSSYNEQFF
14,TRBJ2-1,TRBV10-3,once,NA,TGTGCCATCAGTGAGTCGCTAGCATCCAATGAGCAGTTCTTC,CAISESLASNEQFF
12,TRBJ1-5,TRBV6-2/TRBV6-3,once,NA,TGTGCCAGCAGTCGACCCGAGAAGCCCCAGCATTTT,CASSRPEKPQHF
16,TRBJ2-3,TRBV29-1,few,TRBD2,TGCAGCGCCCCCGGCGGGGGGTATCCACGGCCAGATACGCAGTATTTT,CSAPGGGYPRPDTQYF
13,TRBJ2-1,TRBV12-3/TRBV12-4,many,TRBD1,TGTGCCAGCAGTTTACACAGGGGTCATGAGCAGTTCTTC,CASSLHRGHEQFF
15,TRBJ1-1,TRBV7-2,NA,NA,TGTGCCAGCAGCTTAGAGGAGACCCCTTACGCTGAAGCTTTCTTT,CASSLEETPYAEAFF
14,TRBJ2-1,TRBV2,NA,TRBD2,TGTGCCAGCGCGGCAGGGCGGGGGGACAATGAGCGGTTCTTC,CASAAGRGDNERFF
12,TRBJ1-6,TRBV6-2/TRBV6-3,NA,NA,TGTGCCAGCAGTTACCCCGATTCACCCCTCCACTTT,CASSYPDSPLHF
14,TRBJ1-2,TRBV5-1,few,NA,TGCGCCAGCAGCTTGGAGGGGGTCCGTTATGGCTACACCTTC,CASSLEGVRYGYTF
12,TRBJ2-4,TRBV7-2,NA,NA,TGTGCCATTGTACCCGTTGTCGACATTCAGTACTTC,CAIVPVVDIQYF
12,TRBJ2-1,TRBV15,many,NA,TGTGCCACCAGCAGAGTAGGGAATGAGCAGTTCTTC,CATSRVGNEQFF
15,TRBJ2-1,TRBV6-2/TRBV6-3,many,TRBD2,TGTGCCAGCTTACTAGCGGCCACTCTCTACAATGAGCAGTTCTTC,CASLLAATLYNEQFF
14,TRBJ1-4,TRBV7-2,NA,NA,TGTGCCAGCAGCACAGATTCGACCGGGGGGAAACTGTTTTTT,CASSTDSTGGKLFF
17,TRBJ2-3,TRBV4-3,NA,TRBD2,TGCGCCAGCAGCCAAGAGAAGACTAGCGGGGTCATAGATACGCAGTATTTT,CASSQEKTSGVIDTQYF
17,TRBJ1-5,TRBV20-1,few,TRBD1,TGCAGTGCTAGATCCCTGGGAACAGGGGTACGCAATCAGCCCCAGCATTTT,CSARSLGTGVRNQPQHF
13,TRBJ2-5,TRBV29-1,few,TRBD2,TGCAGCGTTGAAGGGGGGGACTATTGGACCCAGTACTTC,CSVEGGDYWTQYF
15,TRBJ2-1,TRBV7-2,NA,TRBD2,TGTGCCAGCAGCTTGGCTAGCCGGGGGGTGGATGAGCAGTTCTTC,CASSLASRGVDEQFF
14,TRBJ2-1,TRBV2,few,NA,TGTGCCAGCAGTGATTTTACGTCCTACAATGAGCAGTTCTTC,CASSDFTSYNEQFF
14,TRBJ2-7,TRBV28,NA,NA,TGTGCCAGCAGCCATCGGGACGACACCTACGAGCAGTACTTC,CASSHRDDTYEQYF
13,TRBJ1-1,TRBV3-1,NA,NA,TGTGCCAGCAGCCAAGAGATTAACGGTGAAGCTTTCTTT,CASSQEINGEAFF
14,TRBJ1-5,TRBV7-9,NA,NA,TGTGCCAGCAGCTTAGGTGGCTACCAGTCGCCCCAGCATTTT,CASSLGGYQSPQHF
16,TRBJ2-2,TRBV7-2,few,NA,TGTGCCAGCAACTCTCGGGCAGCCCCGAACACCGGGGAGCTGTTTTTT,CASNSRAAPNTGELFF
14,TRBJ1-2,TRBV6-1,NA,NA,TGTGCCAGCATTGGGGGGACTGCCGACTATGGCTACACCTTC,CASIGGTADYGYTF
18,TRBJ2-1,TRBV7-2,NA,TRBD2,TGTGCCAGCAGCCGTTTTATGCCGGGACTAGCGGGAGGTAATGAGCAGTTCTTC,CASSRFMPGLAGGNEQFF
12,TRBJ2-7,TRBV29-1,NA,NA,TGCAGCGTTGGGGGACAAACCTACGAGCAGTACTTC,CSVGGQTYEQYF
15,TRBJ2-7,TRBV4-3,few,NA,TGCGCCAGCAGCCAAGATGCAGGGGTGAGTTACGAGCAGTACTTC,CASSQDAGVSYEQYF
16,TRBJ2-7,TRBV5-1,NA,TRBD1,TGCGCCAGCAGCTTATCCGGGACAGGTGCCCACAATGAGCAGTACTTC,CASSLSGTGAHNEQYF
15,TRBJ2-2,TRBV12-3/TRBV12-4,NA,NA,TGTGCCAGCAGTTTAGGTTGGGGGGACACCGGGGAGCTGTTTTTT,CASSLGWGDTGELFF
15,TRBJ2-7,TRBV12-3/TRBV12-4,NA,TRBD1,TGTGCCAGCAGTGTTTCGGGACAGGGCATCCACGAGCAGTACTTC,CASSVSGQGIHEQYF
16,TRBJ1-4,TRBV5-1,NA,NA,TGCGCCAGCAGCTTCGTCGGGGCTACAACTAATGAAGAACTGTTTTTT,CASSFVGATTNEELFF
13,TRBJ2-5,TRBV5-1,many,NA,TGCGCCAGCAGCTCCCTTTACGGGGAGACCCAGTACTTC,CASSSLYGETQYF